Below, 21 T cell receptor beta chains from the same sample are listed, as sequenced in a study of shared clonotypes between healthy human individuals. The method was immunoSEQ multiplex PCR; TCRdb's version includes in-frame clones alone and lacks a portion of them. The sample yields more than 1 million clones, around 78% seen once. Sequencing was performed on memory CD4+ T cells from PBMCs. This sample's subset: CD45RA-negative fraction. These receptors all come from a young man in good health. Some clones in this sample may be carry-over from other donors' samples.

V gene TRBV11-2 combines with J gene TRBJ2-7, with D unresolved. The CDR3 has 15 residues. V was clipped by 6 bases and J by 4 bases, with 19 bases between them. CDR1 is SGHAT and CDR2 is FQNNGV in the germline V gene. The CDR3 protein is CASRGFAYRGYEQYF. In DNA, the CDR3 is TGTGCCAGCAGGGGTTTTGCGTACCGTGGGTACGAGCAGTACTTC.

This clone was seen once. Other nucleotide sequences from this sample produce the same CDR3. The CDR3 loop is CASSPPQGQETQYF. CDR3 in DNA: TGTGCCAGCTCACCACCACAGGGCCAAGAGACCCAGTACTTC. The chain carries TRBV18 and TRBJ2-5, with D possibly matching TRBD1 (6 bases). The CDR3 is made up of 14 amino acids. Trimming removed 0 bases at V and 1 base at J, with 6 bases between. Germline CDR1 and CDR2: KGHSH and LQKENI.

The CDR3 coding sequence is TGCAGCGTTACCAGGGGAACAGGTGAAGCTTTCTTT. Its translation: CSVTRGTGEAFF. The rearrangement links TRBV29-1 to TRBJ1-1; the D gene is possibly TRBD1 (6 bases). V dropped 5 bases and J dropped 7 bases, with 14 bases sitting between them. Germline loops: CDR1 SQVTM, CDR2 ANQGSEA. The CDR3 runs to 12 residues. Supplemented by reference TRBV29-1 and TRBJ1-1, the full variable domain reads SAVISQKPSRDICQRGTSLTIQCQVDSQVTMMFWYRQQPGQSLTLIATANQGSEATYESGFVIDKFPISRPNLTFSTLTVSNMSPEDSSIYLCSVTRGTGEAFFGQGTRLTVV.

This CDR3 is CASRASGSWTDTQYF. For the CDR3, the DNA is TGTGCCAGCAGGGCTAGCGGGAGTTGGACAGATACGCAGTATTTT. J is TRBJ2-3 and V is TRBV28, with 10 bases identical to TRBD2. CDR3 length: 15 amino acids. From germline, CDR1 is MDHEN and CDR2 SYDVKM. With 6 bases clipped from V and 3 bases from J, the junction kept 6 bases outside the gene matches.

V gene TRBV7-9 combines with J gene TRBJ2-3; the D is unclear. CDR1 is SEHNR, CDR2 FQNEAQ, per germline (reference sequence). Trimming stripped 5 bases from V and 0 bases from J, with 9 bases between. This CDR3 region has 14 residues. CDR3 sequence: CASSPGQSTDTQYF. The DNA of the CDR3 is TGTGCCAGCAGCCCAGGCCAGAGCACAGATACGCAGTATTTT.

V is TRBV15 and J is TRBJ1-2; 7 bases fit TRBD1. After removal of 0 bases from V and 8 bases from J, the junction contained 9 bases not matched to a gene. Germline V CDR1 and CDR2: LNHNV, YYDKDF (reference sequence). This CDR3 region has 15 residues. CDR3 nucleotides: TGTGCCACCAGCAGAGATTTTAGCGGGACAGACGGCTACACCTTC. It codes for CATSRDFSGTDGYTF.

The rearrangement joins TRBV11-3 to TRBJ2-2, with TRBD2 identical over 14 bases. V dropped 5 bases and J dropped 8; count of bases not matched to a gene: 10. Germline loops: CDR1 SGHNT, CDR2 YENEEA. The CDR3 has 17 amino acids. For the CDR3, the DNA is TGTGCCAGCAGCCCCGGGACTAGCGGGAGTCTAACGGGGGAGCTGTTTTTT. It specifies CASSPGTSGSLTGELFF.

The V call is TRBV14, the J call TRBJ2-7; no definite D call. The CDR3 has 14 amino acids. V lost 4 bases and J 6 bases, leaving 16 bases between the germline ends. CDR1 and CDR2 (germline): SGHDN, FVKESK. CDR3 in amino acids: CASSLYARDGEQYF. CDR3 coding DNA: TGTGCCAGCAGCCTCTACGCTCGAGATGGCGAGCAGTACTTC.

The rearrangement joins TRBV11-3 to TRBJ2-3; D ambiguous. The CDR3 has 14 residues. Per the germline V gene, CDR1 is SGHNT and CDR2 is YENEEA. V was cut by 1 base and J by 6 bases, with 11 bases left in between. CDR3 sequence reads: CASSLGAEPDTQYF. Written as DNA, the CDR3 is TGTGCCAGCAGCTTAGGAGCCGAACCGGATACGCAGTATTTT.

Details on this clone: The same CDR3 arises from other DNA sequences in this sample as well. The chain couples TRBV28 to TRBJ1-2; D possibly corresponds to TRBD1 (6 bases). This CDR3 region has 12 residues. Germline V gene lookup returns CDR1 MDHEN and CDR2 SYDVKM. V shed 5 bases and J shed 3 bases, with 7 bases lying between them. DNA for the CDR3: TGTGCCAGCAGTACAGGGTACTATGGCTACACCTTC. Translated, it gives CASSTGYYGYTF.

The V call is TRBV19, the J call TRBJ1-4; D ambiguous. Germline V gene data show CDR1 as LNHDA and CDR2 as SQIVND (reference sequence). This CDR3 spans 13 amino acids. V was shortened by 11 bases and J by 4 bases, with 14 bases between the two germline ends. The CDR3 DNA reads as TGTGCCGGCTCAAGCAGCATTAATGAAAAACTGTTTTTT. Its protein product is CAGSSSINEKLFF. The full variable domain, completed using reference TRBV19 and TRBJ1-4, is DGGITQSPKYLFRKEGQNVTLSCEQNLNHDAMYWYRQDPGQGLRLIYYSQIVNDFQKGDIAEGYSVSREKKESFPLTVTSAQKNPTAFYLCAGSSSINEKLFFGSGTQLSVL.

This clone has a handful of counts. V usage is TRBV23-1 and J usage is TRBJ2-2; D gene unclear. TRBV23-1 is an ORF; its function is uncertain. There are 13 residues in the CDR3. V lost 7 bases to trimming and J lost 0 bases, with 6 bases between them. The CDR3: CASKLTNTGELFF. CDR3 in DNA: TGCGCCAGCAAGCTAACGAACACCGGGGAGCTGTTTTTT.

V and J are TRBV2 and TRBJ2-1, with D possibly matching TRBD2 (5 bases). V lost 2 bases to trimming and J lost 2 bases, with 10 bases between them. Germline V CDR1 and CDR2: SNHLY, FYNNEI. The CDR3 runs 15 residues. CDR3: CASSEREYPYNEQFF. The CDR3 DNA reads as TGTGCCAGCAGTGAAAGGGAGTACCCCTACAATGAGCAGTTCTTC.

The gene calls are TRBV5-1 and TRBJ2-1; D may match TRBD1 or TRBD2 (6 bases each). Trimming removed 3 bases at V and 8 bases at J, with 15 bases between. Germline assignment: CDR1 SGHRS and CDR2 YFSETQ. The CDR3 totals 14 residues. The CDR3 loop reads CASSYGGDLHEQFF. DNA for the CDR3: TGCGCCAGCAGCTACGGGGGCGACCTTCATGAGCAGTTCTTC. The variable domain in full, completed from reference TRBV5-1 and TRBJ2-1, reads KAGVTQTPRYLIKTRGQQVTLSCSPISGHRSVSWYQQTPGQGLQFLFEYFSETQRNKGNFPGRFSGRQFSNSRSEMNVSTLELGDSALYLCASSYGGDLHEQFFGPGTRLTVL.

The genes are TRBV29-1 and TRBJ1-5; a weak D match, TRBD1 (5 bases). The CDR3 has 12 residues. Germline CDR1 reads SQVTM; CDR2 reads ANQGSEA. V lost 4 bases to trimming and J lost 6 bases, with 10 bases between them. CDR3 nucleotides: TGCAGCGTTGGGCAGGGCCGTCAGCCCCAGCATTTT. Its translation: CSVGQGRQPQHF. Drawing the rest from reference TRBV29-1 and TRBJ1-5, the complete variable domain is SAVISQKPSRDICQRGTSLTIQCQVDSQVTMMFWYRQQPGQSLTLIATANQGSEATYESGFVIDKFPISRPNLTFSTLTVSNMSPEDSSIYLCSVGQGRQPQHFGDGTRLSIL.

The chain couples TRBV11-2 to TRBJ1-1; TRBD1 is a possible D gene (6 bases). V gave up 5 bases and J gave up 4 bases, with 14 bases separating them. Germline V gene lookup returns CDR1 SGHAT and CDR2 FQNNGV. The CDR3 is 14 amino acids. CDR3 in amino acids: CASSPRGMSTEAFF. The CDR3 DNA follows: TGTGCCAGCAGCCCCAGGGGCATGAGCACTGAAGCTTTCTTT.

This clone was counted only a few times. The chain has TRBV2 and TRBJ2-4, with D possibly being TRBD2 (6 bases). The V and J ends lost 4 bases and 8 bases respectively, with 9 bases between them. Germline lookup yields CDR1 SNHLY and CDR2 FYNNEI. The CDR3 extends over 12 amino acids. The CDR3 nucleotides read TGTGCCAGCAGTGCGTGGGGGGACATTCAGTACTTC. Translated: CASSAWGDIQYF.

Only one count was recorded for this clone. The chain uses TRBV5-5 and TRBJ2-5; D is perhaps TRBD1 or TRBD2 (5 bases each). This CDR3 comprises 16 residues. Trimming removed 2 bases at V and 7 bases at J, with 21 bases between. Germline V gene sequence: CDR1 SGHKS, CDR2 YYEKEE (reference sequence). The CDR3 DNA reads TGTGCCAGCAGCTTTGAGAGGGGTCTGATGAGAGGGACCCAGTACTTC. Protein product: CASSFERGLMRGTQYF. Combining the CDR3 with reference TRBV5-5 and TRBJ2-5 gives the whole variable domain DAGVTQSPTHLIKTRGQQVTLRCSPISGHKSVSWYQQVLGQGPQFIFQYYEKEERGRGNFPDRFSARQFPNYSSELNVNALLLGDSALYLCASSFERGLMRGTQYFGPGTRLLVL.

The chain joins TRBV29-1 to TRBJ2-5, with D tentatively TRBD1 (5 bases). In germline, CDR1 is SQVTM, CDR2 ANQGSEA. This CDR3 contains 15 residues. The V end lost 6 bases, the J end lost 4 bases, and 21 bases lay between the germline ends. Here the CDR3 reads CSVWGRAAGGETQYF. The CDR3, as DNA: TGCAGCGTCTGGGGCAGAGCTGCTGGTGGAGAGACCCAGTACTTC.

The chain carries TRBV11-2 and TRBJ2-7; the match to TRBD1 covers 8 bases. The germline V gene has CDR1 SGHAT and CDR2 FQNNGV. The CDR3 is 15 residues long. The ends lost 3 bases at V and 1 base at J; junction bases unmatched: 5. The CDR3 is CASSFLGQGSYEQYF. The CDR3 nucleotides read TGTGCCAGCAGCTTCTTAGGACAGGGATCCTACGAGCAGTACTTC.

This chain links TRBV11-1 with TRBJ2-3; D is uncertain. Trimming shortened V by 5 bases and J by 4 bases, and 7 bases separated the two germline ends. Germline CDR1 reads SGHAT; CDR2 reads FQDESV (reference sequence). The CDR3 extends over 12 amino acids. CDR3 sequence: CASSQAADTQYF. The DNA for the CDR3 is TGTGCCAGCAGCCAAGCAGCAGATACGCAGTATTTT.